This T cell receptor beta chain was sequenced in a study of T cells in Graves' hyperthyroidism and ophthalmopathy. Findings and limits, study-wide: Blood also carried most thyroid clonotypes expanded above 0.001.

This clonotype was picked up many times. Antigen specificity is unknown. Amplification of TCR beta CDR3 regions was performed using RNA transcripts as template. The study used the HTBI primer set for a first-round RT-PCR of the TCR CDR3. Using its own MiXCR run on the multiplex PCR reads, TCRdb lists one record per CDR3 protein. The sample consists of fewer than 200,000 distinct CDR3 sequences, 9.4% of them appearing once. Germline V CDR1 and CDR2: SGHTA, FQGNSA. CDR3 size: 13 residues. V was trimmed by 5 bases and J by 6 bases, leaving 14 bases between them. Among the patients, aged 18 to 65, hyperthyroidism was newly diagnosed and had lasted under 2 months. The diagnostic basis comprised clinical symptoms, serum thyroxine and TRAb, thyroid ultrasound and orbital computed tomography.

The chain employs TRBV7-2 and TRBJ2-7; D gene uncertain. This TCR was recovered from a woman between 18 and 30 years old with Graves' hyperthyroidism that later progressed to Graves' ophthalmopathy. The sequencing sample was made of blood. CDR3 in DNA: TGTGCCAGCAGCCCCATGCGAGGATTCGAGCAGTACTTC. Protein: CASSPMRGFEQYF.